The 3 T cell receptor beta chains reported below all come from one sample, sequenced in a study of T cells in localized non-small cell lung cancer. Assay: immunoSEQ multiplex PCR; the TCRdb copy retains only in-frame clones and omits some. The repertoire holds over 70,000 clones, with 80% to 90% as singletons. Sequencing used peripheral blood, obtained before any cancer treatment. The receptors shown here come from a male donor at least 60 years old with stage III squamous cell lung carcinoma.

This chain uses TRBV6-6 with TRBJ2-7, with D tentatively TRBD1 (5 bases). CDR1 MNHNY and CDR2 SVGAGI come from the germline V gene (reference sequence). This CDR3 comprises 11 residues. V was clipped by 2 bases and J by 11 bases, with 10 bases between them. The chain's CDR3 is CASSYGAGEYF. For the CDR3, the DNA is TGTGCCAGCAGTTACGGGGCAGGAGAGTACTTC.

This clone appeared a single time. CDR3 loop: CASSLVEGRSGNTIYF. The CDR3 DNA reads TGCGCCAGCAGCCTGGTTGAGGGGCGCTCTGGAAACACCATATATTTT. The chain recombines TRBV5-1 with TRBJ1-3; D is possibly TRBD1 (5 bases). Germline CDR1 SGHRS, CDR2 YFSETQ. The CDR3 has 16 residues. Trimming removed 4 bases from V and 0 bases from J, with 14 bases in between. The variable domain in full, with the rest retrieved from reference TRBV5-1 and TRBJ1-3, is KAGVTQTPRYLIKTRGQQVTLSCSPISGHRSVSWYQQTPGQGLQFLFEYFSETQRNKGNFPGRFSGRQFSNSRSEMNVSTLELGDSALYLCASSLVEGRSGNTIYFGEGSWLTVV.

This clone was found once. The chain joins TRBV9 to TRBJ2-5, with TRBD2 matching over 13 bases. The CDR3 covers 15 residues. Germline V gene lookup returns CDR1 SGDLS and CDR2 YYNGEE. Unmatched junction bases numbered 5, after V lost 4 bases and J lost 5 bases. The CDR3 is CASSPTSGGVETQYF. DNA for the CDR3: TGTGCCAGCAGCCCTACTAGCGGGGGGGTGGAGACCCAGTACTTC.